One and the same sample provided the 28 T cell receptor beta chains below, sequenced in a study of cytomegalovirus exposure and HLA in healthy donors. Primers: 60 Vbeta forward and 13 Jbeta reverse. Measured with immunoSEQ multiplex PCR; TCRdb has only the in-frame clones, and not every one. The sample yields approximately 170,000 clones, around 67% seen once. The specimen sequenced was PBMCs. The receptor source for this set is a woman under 30 in good health and CMV-seropositive.

The chain links TRBV28 to TRBJ2-3; TRBD2 agrees at 11 bases. The CDR3 sequence is 16 residues long. Looked up from germline, CDR1 is MDHEN and CDR2 is SYDVKM. The V gene end was trimmed by 1 base and the J gene end by 0 bases; junction bases not matched to a gene: 0. This chain's CDR3 is CASSLLAGGSTDTQYF. The CDR3 DNA reads as TGTGCCAGCAGTTTATTAGCGGGAGGGAGCACAGATACGCAGTATTTT.

J is TRBJ1-5 and V is TRBV28; D gene ambiguous. Per the germline V gene, CDR1 is MDHEN and CDR2 is SYDVKM. The CDR3 is 15 residues long. V lost 0 bases and J 8 bases, leaving 14 bases between the germline ends. DNA for the CDR3: TGTGCCAGCAGTTTATGGCCGCCGTCCCAGGAGCCCCAGCATTTT. Translating gives CASSLWPPSQEPQHF.

This sequence joins TRBV4-3 and TRBJ1-5, with D hard to call. The CDR3 totals 13 residues. Germline V gene data show CDR1 as LGHNA and CDR2 as YSLEER. The V end was cut by 6 bases, the J end by 3 bases, with 9 bases between. For the CDR3, the DNA is TGCGCCAGCAGTCGGGATCTCAATCAGCCCCAGCATTTT. It codes for CASSRDLNQPQHF.

This chain links TRBV7-3 with TRBJ1-2, with 7 positions matching TRBD1. Trimming at V came to 5 bases and at J to 4 bases, leaving 7 bases not matched to a gene. Germline V gives CDR1 SGHTA, CDR2 FQGTGA. This CDR3 has 14 amino acids. The CDR3 coding sequence is TGTGCCAGCAGCGAAGACGACAGGGTCTATGGCTACACCTTC. Its protein product is CASSEDDRVYGYTF.

This clone was detected a few times. The chain recombines TRBV2 with TRBJ1-3; 7 bases map to TRBD1. This CDR3 spans 14 amino acids. The germline V gene encodes CDR1 SNHLY and CDR2 FYNNEI. The ends lost 8 bases at V and 1 base at J; junction bases unmatched: 5. CDR3 bases: TGTGCCAGCCGAGAGGGACAGTCTGGAAACACCATATATTTT. Amino acid sequence: CASREGQSGNTIYF. Full variable domain (missing parts from reference TRBV2 and TRBJ1-3): EPEVTQTPSHQVTQMGQEVILRCVPISNHLYFYWYRQILGQKVEFLVSFYNNEISEKSEIFDDQFSVERPDGSNFTLKIRSTKLEDSAMYFCASREGQSGNTIYFGEGSWLTVV.

The rearrangement joins TRBV9 to TRBJ1-2; D is unresolved. V was shortened by 3 bases and J by 8 bases, with 11 bases between the two germline ends. This CDR3 is built from 12 residues. Germline V gives CDR1 SGDLS, CDR2 YYNGEE. DNA of the CDR3: TGTGCCAGCAGCGCACGGGGAGAGGGCTACACCTTC. It is translated as CASSARGEGYTF.

This chain links TRBV2 with TRBJ2-3; weak D call: TRBD1 (7 bases). V dropped 5 bases and J dropped 1 base, with 13 bases sitting between them. This CDR3 comprises 15 residues. Germline lookup yields CDR1 SNHLY and CDR2 FYNNEI. The CDR3 sequence: CASSRGTVGTDTQYF. The CDR3 region has the DNA TGTGCCAGCAGTCGGGGGACAGTCGGCACAGATACGCAGTATTTT.

The chain employs TRBV10-3 and TRBJ1-5; D not resolved. The germline CDR1 and CDR2 sequences are ENHRY and SYGVKD. The length of the CDR3 is 13 residues. V lost 0 bases and J 7 bases, leaving 7 bases between the germline ends. DNA for the CDR3: TGTGCCATCAGTGAGTCGACTCGACAGCCCCAGCATTTT. Protein sequence: CAISESTRQPQHF.

This chain joins TRBV7-9 and TRBJ2-7; 10 bases align to TRBD1. The CDR3 has 14 residues. CDR1 SEHNR and CDR2 FQNEAQ come from the germline V gene (reference sequence). Germline trimming cut 5 bases from V and 4 bases from J; bases unmatched to any gene: 5. The CDR3 DNA sequence: TGTGCCAGCAGCAACCCGGGACAGGGGTACGAGCAGTACTTC. As protein: CASSNPGQGYEQYF.

The gene calls are TRBV5-6 and TRBJ2-1; weak D call: TRBD1 (6 bases). The CDR3 covers 13 residues. Germline CDR1 SGHDT, CDR2 YYEEEE. V was pared by 0 bases and J by 8 bases, with 9 bases between. CDR3 sequence reads: CASSLGRGDEQFF. Written as DNA, the CDR3 is TGTGCCAGCAGCTTGGGCAGGGGCGATGAGCAGTTCTTC.

This clone has only a few counts. V gene TRBV28 combines with J gene TRBJ1-2; D may be TRBD1 (5 bases). V dropped 2 bases and J dropped 4 bases, with 5 bases sitting between them. Germline CDR1 MDHEN, CDR2 SYDVKM. CDR3 length: 12 amino acids. This CDR3 reads CASSLDSYGYTF. The CDR3 DNA reads TGTGCCAGCAGTTTAGACAGCTATGGCTACACCTTC.

The chain links TRBV6-5 to TRBJ2-1; D not certain. CDR1 is MNHEY and CDR2 is SVGAGI in the germline V gene. The CDR3 covers 15 residues. The V and J ends lost 2 bases and 0 bases respectively, with 8 bases between them. This CDR3 reads CASSYPRSSYNEQFF. CDR3 in DNA: TGTGCCAGCAGTTACCCCCGGAGCTCCTACAATGAGCAGTTCTTC.

This clone appeared a few times. The chain combines TRBV5-6 with TRBJ2-7, with 9 bases that match TRBD2. The V and J ends lost 3 bases and 0 bases, in that order; junction bases with no gene match: 4. The CDR3 runs 15 residues. The germline CDR1 and CDR2 sequences are SGHDT and YYEEEE. The CDR3 reads CASSSLTSGSYEQYF. The CDR3 DNA follows: TGTGCCAGCAGCTCGCTGACTAGCGGCTCCTACGAGCAGTACTTC.

This clone has just a few counts. The chain recombines TRBV2 with TRBJ2-7; D unclear. Germline V gene sequence: CDR1 SNHLY, CDR2 FYNNEI. V lost 2 bases, J lost 9 bases, and 8 bases lay in between. CDR3 length: 11 amino acids. CDR3 amino acids: CASSETRGQYF. The CDR3 region has the DNA TGTGCCAGCAGTGAAACGCGAGGGCAGTACTTC.

This clone came up a few times. The V call is TRBV7-9, the J call TRBJ2-5; D gene ambiguous. The CDR3 has 12 amino acids. The V end was cut by 6 bases, the J end by 5 bases, with 10 bases between. Germline V gene lookup returns CDR1 SEHNR and CDR2 FQNEAQ (reference sequence). The CDR3 DNA reads TGTGCCAGCAGTATCCAGGCGGAGACCCAGTACTTC. Translation gives CASSIQAETQYF.

V gene TRBV7-9 combines with J gene TRBJ2-3; 7 bases align to TRBD1. The CDR3 is 15 amino acids. Germline CDR1 is SEHNR and CDR2 is FQNEAQ (reference sequence). After removal of 4 bases from V and 2 bases from J, the junction contained 6 bases not matched to a gene. The CDR3 region has the DNA TGTGCCAGCAGCTCTGGACAGGAGCCCACAGATACGCAGTATTTT. Its protein product is CASSSGQEPTDTQYF. The full variable domain, in which reference TRBV7-9 and TRBJ2-3 provide the parts outside the CDR3, is DTGVSQNPRHKITKRGQNVTFRCDPISEHNRLYWYRQTLGQGPEFLTYFQNEAQLEKSRLLSDRFSAERPKGSFSTLEIQRTEQGDSAMYLCASSSGQEPTDTQYFGPGTRLTVL.

The rearrangement uses TRBV19 and TRBJ1-4; no clear D gene. Trimming stripped 7 bases from V and 4 bases from J, with 13 bases between. Germline V gives CDR1 LNHDA, CDR2 SQIVND (reference sequence). This CDR3 is 14 amino acids long. CDR3 residues: CASNQAGHNEKLFF. In DNA form, the CDR3 reads TGTGCCAGTAACCAGGCAGGTCATAATGAAAAACTGTTTTTT.

The chain employs TRBV9 and TRBJ1-1; D might be TRBD1 (5 bases). CDR3 length: 14 amino acids. V lost 0 bases, J lost 8 bases, and 14 bases lay in between. Germline values: CDR1 SGDLS, CDR2 YYNGEE. The CDR3 is CASSVGGDGTEAFF. Here the CDR3 DNA reads TGTGCCAGCAGCGTAGGGGGGGATGGCACCGAAGCTTTCTTT.

The chain has TRBV5-1 and TRBJ2-1; TRBD2 matches 7 bases. This CDR3 comprises 17 residues. The V gene's germline CDR1 is SGHRS and CDR2 YFSETQ. V lost 1 base to trimming and J lost 4 bases; unmatched junction nucleotides: 11. The CDR3 protein is CASSLSFSASGYNEQFF. The DNA of the CDR3 is TGCGCCAGCAGCTTGTCTTTTTCGGCTAGCGGATACAATGAGCAGTTCTTC.

The chain combines TRBV7-2 with TRBJ2-4, with unresolved D. Germline-derived CDR1 and CDR2 are SGHTA and FQGNSA. Trimming left V 1 base short and J 7 bases short, with 11 bases between. This CDR3 is 14 amino acids long. CDR3 sequence (DNA): TGTGCCAGCAGCTTAGTTACGTCAGATAACATTCAGTACTTC. Translated, it gives CASSLVTSDNIQYF.

The chain links TRBV7-9 to TRBJ2-5, with 7 bases aligning to TRBD1. Gene TRBJ2-7 matches the end of the DNA better, so the J call may be wrong. The CDR3 length is 15 residues. CDR1 SEHNR and CDR2 FQNEAQ come from the germline V gene (reference sequence). This chain's CDR3 is CASSFRGRSGYEQYF. For the CDR3, the DNA is TGTGCCAGCAGCTTTAGGGGGCGCTCCGGTTACGAGCAGTACTTC.

Only a few counts were recorded for this clone. The V call is TRBV5-1, the J call TRBJ1-4; 7 bases are shared with TRBD1. The CDR3 is 15 amino acids. Looked up from germline, CDR1 is SGHRS and CDR2 is YFSETQ. Trimming took 4 bases from V and 7 from J; bases not matched to a gene: 10. CDR3 DNA: TGCGCCAGCAGCCTAGGGACAGCCGAAGGTGAAAAACTGTTTTTT. Its protein product is CASSLGTAEGEKLFF.

The chain joins TRBV18 to TRBJ1-2, with D perhaps TRBD1 (6 bases). The ends were cut back, 3 bases at V and 4 bases at J, with 15 bases in the middle. The CDR3 sequence is 15 residues long. Per the germline V gene, CDR1 is KGHSH and CDR2 is LQKENI. The CDR3 DNA is TGTGCCAGCTCACCTTGGGGGGGGCTCCTCTATGGCTACACCTTC. This sequence encodes CASSPWGGLLYGYTF.

V gene TRBV6-1 combines with J gene TRBJ2-1; 8 nucleotides line up with TRBD2. J lost 6 bases, V lost 2 bases, and 3 bases had no gene match. Germline V lookup: CDR1 MNHNS, CDR2 SASEGT. This CDR3 is built from 14 residues. This CDR3 is CASSESGGGNEQFF. The CDR3 nucleotides read TGTGCCAGCAGTGAATCGGGGGGGGGCAATGAGCAGTTCTTC.

The V gene is TRBV15, the J gene TRBJ2-7; 7 bases fit TRBD2. CDR1 is LNHNV, CDR2 YYDKDF, per germline (reference sequence). With 1 base clipped from V and 3 bases from J, the junction kept 12 bases outside the gene matches. CDR3 size: 17 residues. CDR3 in DNA: TGTGCCACCAGCAGAGGGGCTTATCTAGGACTAGGCTACGAGCAGTACTTC. Translation gives CATSRGAYLGLGYEQYF. Based on the CDR3 plus reference TRBV15 and TRBJ2-7, the full variable domain is DAMVIQNPRYQVTQFGKPVTLSCSQTLNHNVMYWYQQKSSQAPKLLFHYYDKDFNNEADTPDNFQSRRPNTSFCFLDIRSPGLGDTAMYLCATSRGAYLGLGYEQYFGPGTRLTVT.

The chain combines TRBV5-1 with TRBJ2-7; D is ambiguous. Deletions cut 0 bases from V and 3 bases from J, with 19 bases between. This CDR3 is 17 amino acids long. Germline V gene lookup returns CDR1 SGHRS and CDR2 YFSETQ. The CDR3 is CASSLALPGTANYEQYF. CDR3 nucleotide sequence: TGCGCCAGCAGCTTGGCGCTACCTGGAACAGCCAACTACGAGCAGTACTTC.

The rearrangement uses TRBV19 and TRBJ1-5; TRBD1 agrees at 7 bases. This CDR3 is 18 amino acids long. J was trimmed by 2 bases and V by 8 bases; bases with no gene match: 18. The germline V gene has CDR1 LNHDA and CDR2 SQIVND (reference sequence). CDR3 bases: TGTGCCAGTTCCCCTGACAGGGTTGTTAGCATGGGCAATCAGCCCCAGCATTTT. Translated: CASSPDRVVSMGNQPQHF.

The chain has TRBV5-4 and TRBJ2-7; tentative D call: TRBD1 (6 bases). CDR1 and CDR2 (germline): SGHNT, YYREEE (reference sequence). There are 15 residues in the CDR3. V dropped 7 bases and J dropped 2 bases, with 19 bases sitting between them. The CDR3 nucleotides read TGTGCCAGCGCGCCGTCCGGGACAAATCCCTACGAGCAGTACTTC. Translated, it gives CASAPSGTNPYEQYF.